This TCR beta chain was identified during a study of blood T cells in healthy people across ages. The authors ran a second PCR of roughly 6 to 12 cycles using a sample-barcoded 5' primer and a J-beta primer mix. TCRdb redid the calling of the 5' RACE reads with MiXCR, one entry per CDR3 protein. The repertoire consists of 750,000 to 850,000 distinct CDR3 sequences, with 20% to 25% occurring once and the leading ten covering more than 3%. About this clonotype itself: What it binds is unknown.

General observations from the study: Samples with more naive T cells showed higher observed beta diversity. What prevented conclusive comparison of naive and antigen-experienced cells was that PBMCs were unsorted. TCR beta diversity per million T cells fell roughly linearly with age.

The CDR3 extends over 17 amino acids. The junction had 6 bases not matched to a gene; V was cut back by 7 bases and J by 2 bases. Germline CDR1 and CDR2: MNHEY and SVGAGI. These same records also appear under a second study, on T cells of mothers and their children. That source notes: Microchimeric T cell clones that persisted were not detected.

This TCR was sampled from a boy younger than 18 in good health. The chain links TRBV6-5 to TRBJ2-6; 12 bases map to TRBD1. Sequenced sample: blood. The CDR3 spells CASNGGQGATGANVLTF. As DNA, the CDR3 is TGTGCCAGCAACGGGGGACAGGGGGCGACTGGGGCCAACGTCCTGACTTTC.